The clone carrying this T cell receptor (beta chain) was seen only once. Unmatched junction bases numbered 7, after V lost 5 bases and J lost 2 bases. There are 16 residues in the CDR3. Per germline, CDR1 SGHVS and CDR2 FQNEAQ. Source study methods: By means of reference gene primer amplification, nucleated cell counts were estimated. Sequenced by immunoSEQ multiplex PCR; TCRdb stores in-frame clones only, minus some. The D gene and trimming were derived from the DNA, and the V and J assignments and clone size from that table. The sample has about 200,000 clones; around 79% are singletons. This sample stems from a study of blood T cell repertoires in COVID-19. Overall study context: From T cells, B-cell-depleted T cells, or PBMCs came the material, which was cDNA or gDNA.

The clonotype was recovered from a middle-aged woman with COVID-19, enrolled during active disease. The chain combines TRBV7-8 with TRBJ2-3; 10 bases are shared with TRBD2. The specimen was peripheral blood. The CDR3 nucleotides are TGTGCCAGCAGCCCTGAACTAGCGGGATACACAGATACGCAGTATTTT. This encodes CASSPELAGYTDTQYF.